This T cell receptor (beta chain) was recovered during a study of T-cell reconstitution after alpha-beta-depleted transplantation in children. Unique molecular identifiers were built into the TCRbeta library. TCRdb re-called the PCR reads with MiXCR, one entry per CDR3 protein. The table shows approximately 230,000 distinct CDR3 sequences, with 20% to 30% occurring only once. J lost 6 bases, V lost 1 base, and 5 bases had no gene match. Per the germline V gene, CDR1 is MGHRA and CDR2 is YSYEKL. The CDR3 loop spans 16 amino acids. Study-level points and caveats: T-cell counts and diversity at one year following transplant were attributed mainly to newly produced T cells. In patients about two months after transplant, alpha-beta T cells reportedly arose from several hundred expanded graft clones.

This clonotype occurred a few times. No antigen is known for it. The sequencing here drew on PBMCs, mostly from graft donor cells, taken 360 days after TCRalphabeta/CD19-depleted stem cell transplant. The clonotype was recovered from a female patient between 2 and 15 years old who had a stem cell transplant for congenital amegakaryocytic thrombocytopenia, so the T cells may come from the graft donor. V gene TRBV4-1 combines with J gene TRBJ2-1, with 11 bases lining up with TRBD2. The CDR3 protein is CASSQVGLAGSNEQFF. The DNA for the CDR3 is TGCGCCAGCAGCCAAGTCGGACTAGCGGGCAGCAATGAGCAGTTCTTC.